This entry is about one T cell receptor (beta chain). CDR3 length equals 11 residues. Trimming left V 5 bases short and J 10 bases short, with 9 bases between. Germline assignment: CDR1 MNHEY and CDR2 SVGEGT. Exclusion of a patient resulted from uncontrolled infection, other autoimmune disease, pregnancy or lactation. Clinical symptoms, serum thyroxine, TRAb, thyroid ultrasound and orbital computed tomography informed diagnoses. From more than 9 ml of fresh peripheral blood, PBMCs were isolated. The data stem from a study of T cells in Graves' hyperthyroidism and ophthalmopathy. TCR beta CDR3 region amplification was performed from RNA transcripts. The primer set for the first-round RT-PCR of the TCR CDR3 was HTBI. Each CDR3 protein gets one entry after TCRdb re-called the multiplex PCR reads with MiXCR. The sample has some 440,000 distinct CDR3 sequences, 15% to 18% seen once.

The chain uses TRBV6-2 or TRBV6-3 and TRBJ2-1, with D possibly being TRBD2 (5 bases). Sequencing was carried out using blood. The TCR was taken from a young woman with Graves' hyperthyroidism. The CDR3 DNA reads TGTGCCAGCAGTCAATTAGCGGAGCAGTTCTTC. Its translation is CASSQLAEQFF.